Included here is one TCR beta chain sequence, with context. The treatment is: oral pan-JAK inhibitor, 5-10 mg twice daily. The record originates from a study of CD8+ T cells in alopecia areata. Overall study: Among treated patients, oral tofacitinib was administered at 5 to 10 mg twice daily.

cDNA reverse transcribed from extracted RNA served as the sequencing template. The protocol was immunoSEQ multiplex PCR, while the TCRdb copy is restricted to in-frame clones and leaves out a portion. The data hold 200,000 to 250,000 clones, with 64% observed a single time. The V end was cut by 4 bases, the J end by 9 bases, with 18 bases between. The CDR3 is 13 amino acids. Germline V gives CDR1 SQVTM, CDR2 ANQGSEA. This chain uses TRBV29-1 with TRBJ1-2, with D tentatively TRBD1 (6 bases). Sample: CD4+ T cells sorted from blood, taken at week 4, from a patient treated with tofacitinib. The TCR originated in a human donor with alopecia areata. The CDR3 loop is CSVGGGGRVRYTF. The CDR3 region has the DNA TGCAGCGTTGGAGGTGGGGGGCGTGTGCGCTACACCTTC.